One sample yielded the 5 T cell receptor beta chains listed below, sequenced in a study of blood T cell repertoires in COVID-19. Assay: immunoSEQ multiplex PCR; the TCRdb copy retains only in-frame clones and omits some. The sample records 50,000 to 65,000 clones, around 80% being singletons. The sequencing input was peripheral blood. The receptors were sampled from a human donor in a cohort sampled during active COVID-19.

The V and J genes are TRBV25-1 and TRBJ1-6; D is possibly TRBD1 (6 bases). Trimming shortened V by 6 bases and J by 3 bases, and 9 bases separated the two germline ends. Germline V gene data show CDR1 as MGHDK and CDR2 as SYGVNS. The CDR3 covers 14 residues. For the CDR3, the DNA is TGTGCCAGCAGCCGGGACAACTATAATTCACCCCTCCACTTT. Translation gives CASSRDNYNSPLHF.

This chain uses TRBV29-1 with TRBJ2-3, with 9 bases matching TRBD1. The CDR3 contains 15 residues. CDR1 and CDR2 (germline): SQVTM, ANQGSEA. The V segment lost 7 bases and the J segment 2 bases; nucleotides outside the gene matches: 10. The CDR3 DNA follows: TGCAGCGGGGGACAGGGATCAGGGTTCACAGATACGCAGTATTTT. Translated, it gives CSGGQGSGFTDTQYF.

This clone was picked up one time. The CDR3 DNA is TGTGCCAGCAGCCAAAAGGGGGCGGGACAGGGTCGTCAGTTCTTC. Its translation: CASSQKGAGQGRQFF. The V gene is TRBV3-1 (or the pseudogene TRBV3-2), the J gene TRBJ2-1; TRBD1 agrees at 9 bases. CDR3 length: 15 amino acids. The trim removed 2 bases at V and 13 bases at J, leaving 12 bases unmatched. Germline V gene data show CDR1 as LGHDT and CDR2 as YNNKEL (reference sequence).

The chain uses TRBV7-9 and TRBJ2-1; TRBD1 matches 8 bases. The V segment lost 5 bases and the J segment 10 bases; nucleotides outside the gene matches: 10. The CDR3 runs to 14 residues. Germline V lookup: CDR1 SEHNR, CDR2 FQNEAQ (reference sequence). CDR3 in amino acids: CASSPQTGEEEQFF. CDR3 DNA: TGTGCCAGCAGCCCTCAGACAGGGGAGGAGGAGCAGTTCTTC.

DNA for the CDR3: TGTGCCAGTATGTTCGGGACAGGAGTTTCTGGGGCCAACGTCCTGACTTTC. It translates to CASMFGTGVSGANVLTF. The chain links TRBV19 to TRBJ2-6; 8 bases align to TRBD1. Germline V lookup: CDR1 LNHDA, CDR2 SQIVND (reference sequence). Trimming at V came to 7 bases and at J to 1 base, leaving 9 bases not matched to a gene. The CDR3 runs 17 residues.